The 23 T cell receptor beta chains given below trace back to one sample, sequenced in a study of multiple sclerosis patients with progressive multifocal leukoencephalopathy. Sequenced by immunoSEQ multiplex PCR; TCRdb stores in-frame clones only, minus some. The table includes under 40,000 clones, 75% to 90% detected once. Time point described: before natalizumab initiation. The sample was PBMCs. The source is a human donor with multiple sclerosis.

This rearrangement joins TRBV14 to TRBJ2-2; no firm D call. This CDR3 is 14 amino acids long. The V end lost 2 bases, the J end lost 2 bases, and 6 bases lay between the germline ends. Looked up from germline, CDR1 is SGHDN and CDR2 is FVKESK. For the CDR3, the DNA is TGTGCCAGCAGCCAATCTAGTAACACCGGGGAGCTGTTTTTT. It codes for CASSQSSNTGELFF.

The chain couples TRBV28 to TRBJ2-1; tentatively, D is TRBD2 (5 bases). Germline V CDR1 and CDR2: MDHEN, SYDVKM. The V end was cut by 7 bases, the J end by 9 bases, with 13 bases between. This CDR3 is built from 12 residues. CDR3 DNA: TGTGCCAGCACCGCCCTGGGGAGTGAGCAGTTCTTC. Its translation is CASTALGSEQFF.

This clone was recorded a few times. The chain has TRBV5-4 and TRBJ2-1; D could derive from TRBD1 or TRBD2 (6 bases each). This CDR3 is 16 amino acids long. Germline loops: CDR1 SGHNT, CDR2 YYREEE (reference sequence). The V end was cut by 4 bases, the J end by 7 bases, with 21 bases between. The CDR3 here is CASSMEGDVWWNEQFF. The CDR3 bases are TGTGCCAGCAGCATGGAGGGGGATGTCTGGTGGAATGAGCAGTTCTTC.

For this clone: Other DNA sequences from this sample encode an identical CDR3 as well. The chain is built from TRBV15 and TRBJ2-1; TRBD2 matches 8 bases. The V and J ends lost 5 bases and 9 bases, in that order; junction bases with no gene match: 6. The CDR3 has 13 residues. The germline V gene encodes CDR1 LNHNV and CDR2 YYDKDF (reference sequence). The CDR3 DNA reads as TGTGCCACCAGCCTTGAGCGGGAGCCTGAGCAGTTCTTC. Protein sequence: CATSLEREPEQFF.

The rearrangement links TRBV9 to TRBJ2-1, with a possible D match to TRBD1 (5 bases). The CDR3 runs to 13 residues. Germline CDR1 and CDR2: SGDLS and YYNGEE. V was shortened by 1 base and J by 8 bases, with 10 bases between the two germline ends. CDR3 sequence (DNA): TGTGCCAGCAGCGTAAAGGCCAGGGATGAGCAGTTCTTC. It is translated as CASSVKARDEQFF.

The rearrangement links TRBV6-1 to TRBJ2-5, with 7 nucleotides matching TRBD1. Germline CDR1 is MNHNS and CDR2 is SASEGT. V was clipped by 5 bases and J by 2 bases; unmatched bases: 5. The CDR3 is made up of 14 amino acids. CDR3 loop: CASSRDSPQETQYF. As DNA, the CDR3 is TGTGCCAGCAGTCGGGACAGCCCTCAAGAGACCCAGTACTTC.

In DNA, the CDR3 is TGTGCCAGCAGCTTCCGGGCAGGGGGAAACACCATATATTTT. Translating it yields CASSFRAGGNTIYF. The chain is built from TRBV11-2 and TRBJ1-3; D is perhaps TRBD1 (5 bases). Trimming left V 3 bases short and J 4 bases short, with 10 bases between. The V gene's germline CDR1 is SGHAT and CDR2 FQNNGV. This CDR3 has 14 amino acids.

This chain links TRBV27 with TRBJ1-5; D might be TRBD1 (5 bases). The germline V and J ends were trimmed by 6 bases and 5 bases, with 11 bases remaining between them. The CDR3 consists of 13 residues. CDR1 MNHEY and CDR2 SMNVEV come from the germline V gene (reference sequence). CDR3 in amino acids: CASRDTFYQPQHF. DNA for the CDR3: TGTGCCAGCAGGGACACCTTCTATCAGCCCCAGCATTTT.

The chain combines TRBV30 with TRBJ1-1; D gene ambiguous. Between the trimmed V and J ends, which lost 4 bases and 2 bases, there was a span of 14 bases. The germline CDR1 and CDR2 sequences are GTSNPN and SVGIG (reference sequence). This CDR3 is built from 14 residues. CDR3 nucleotide sequence: TGTGCCTGGATATTGGCACGAATAAACACTGAAGCTTTCTTT. Amino acid sequence: CAWILARINTEAFF.

On this clone itself: Relative to the germline gene, one junction end is altered; a read error may explain this. The chain combines TRBV30 with TRBJ1-5; 10 positions match TRBD1. The CDR3 loop spans 14 amino acids. CDR1 is GTSNPN, CDR2 SVGIG, per germline (reference sequence). The CDR3 protein is CAGRTGGGNQPQHF. CDR3 DNA: TGTGCCGGGAGGACAGGGGGGGGGAATCAGCCCCAGCATTTT. The whole variable domain, remainder taken from reference TRBV30 and TRBJ1-5, is SQTIHQWPATLVQPVGSPLSLECTVEGTSNPNLYWYRQAAGRGLQLLFYSVGIGQISSEVPQNLSASRPQDRQFILSSKKLLLSDSGFYLCAGRTGGGNQPQHFGDGTRLSIL.

As concerns this clone: Germline is not matched at one junction end, which may reflect a read error. CDR3 nucleotide sequence: TGTGCTAGCAGCCTAGCGGGAGCCTACAATGAGCAGTTCTTC. It codes for CASSLAGAYNEQFF. The V call is TRBV7-7, the J call TRBJ2-1; 10 bases match TRBD2. CDR3 length equals 14 residues. Per germline, CDR1 SSHAT and CDR2 FNYEAQ (reference sequence).

V gene TRBV27 combines with J gene TRBJ1-1; tentatively, D is TRBD1 (5 bases). CDR3 length equals 14 residues. Germline CDR1 is MNHEY and CDR2 is SMNVEV (reference sequence). V lost 3 bases and J lost 4, with 12 bases in between. The CDR3 DNA follows: TGTGCCAGCAGTTTTCGGGGGATGGGCACTGAAGCTTTCTTT. It yields the protein CASSFRGMGTEAFF.

The chain has TRBV7-2 and TRBJ2-7; maybe TRBD2 (6 bases). V was cut by 5 bases and J by 6 bases, with 11 bases left in between. This CDR3 region has 12 residues. Germline CDR1 is SGHTA and CDR2 is FQGNSA. The CDR3 is CASSAGLREQYF. CDR3 sequence (DNA): TGTGCCAGCAGCGCGGGACTCCGCGAGCAGTACTTC.

The J gene is TRBJ2-1, the V gene TRBV18; the D gene is possibly TRBD2 (5 bases). V shed 6 bases and J shed 5 bases, with 17 bases lying between them. CDR1 and CDR2 from the germline V gene are KGHSH and LQKENI. The CDR3 is made up of 15 amino acids. DNA for the CDR3: TGTGCCAGCTCGCCGCAAGAGGGAGTCAACAATGAGCAGTTCTTC. It yields the protein CASSPQEGVNNEQFF.

The V gene is TRBV7-9, the J gene TRBJ1-1; D remains ambiguous. V was shortened by 1 base and J by 4 bases, with 10 bases between the two germline ends. This CDR3 is built from 14 residues. Germline V gene lookup returns CDR1 SEHNR and CDR2 FQNEAQ (reference sequence). CDR3 bases: TGTGCCAGCAGCTTAGAAGGACTGGGCACTGAAGCTTTCTTT. This codes for CASSLEGLGTEAFF.

This chain links TRBV7-6 with TRBJ1-2, with a tentative D call TRBD1 (5 bases). The CDR3 contains 13 residues. The germline V and J ends were trimmed by 5 bases and 2 bases, with 9 bases remaining between them. Per germline, CDR1 SGHVS and CDR2 FNYEAQ. CDR3: CASSGTANYGYTF. In DNA, the CDR3 is TGTGCCAGCAGCGGGACGGCGAACTATGGCTACACCTTC.

The gene calls are TRBV7-9 and TRBJ1-2, with unresolved D. Per the germline V gene, CDR1 is SEHNR and CDR2 is FQNEAQ (reference sequence). The CDR3 has 15 residues. Trimming left V 2 bases short and J 2 bases short, with 12 bases between. The CDR3 DNA reads as TGTGCCAGCAGCTTATTGGGATCTGGGAACTATGGCTACACCTTC. It specifies CASSLLGSGNYGYTF.

The chain links TRBV7-9 to TRBJ2-2; 9 bases match TRBD1. Germline CDR1 reads SEHNR; CDR2 reads FQNEAQ (reference sequence). The CDR3 runs to 16 residues. Trimming at V came to 0 bases and at J to 6 bases, leaving 5 bases not matched to a gene. In DNA form, the CDR3 reads TGTGCCAGCAGCTTAGCGCGGAGGACAGGGGCCGGGGAGCTGTTTTTT. Translated, it gives CASSLARRTGAGELFF. Complete variable domain (other parts from reference TRBV7-9 and TRBJ2-2): DTGVSQNPRHKITKRGQNVTFRCDPISEHNRLYWYRQTLGQGPEFLTYFQNEAQLEKSRLLSDRFSAERPKGSFSTLEIQRTEQGDSAMYLCASSLARRTGAGELFFGEGSRLTVL.

This clone was detected once. The V and J genes are TRBV5-4 and TRBJ1-2; a weak D match, TRBD1 (5 bases). This CDR3 is built from 14 residues. Germline V gene lookup returns CDR1 SGHNT and CDR2 YYREEE (reference sequence). The V end lost 2 bases, the J end lost 5 bases, and 13 bases lay between the germline ends. The CDR3: CASSFVTEEYGYTF. CDR3 DNA: TGTGCCAGCAGCTTTGTGACAGAGGAGTATGGCTACACCTTC.

This chain joins TRBV5-8 and TRBJ2-7, with unresolved D. The CDR3 covers 16 residues. CDR1 and CDR2 from the germline V gene are SGHTS and YDEGEE. Trimming removed 4 bases from V and 0 bases from J, with 17 bases in between. This chain's CDR3 is CASSPSDGRPSYEQYF. The CDR3 nucleotides are TGTGCCAGCAGCCCGAGCGACGGGCGCCCCTCCTACGAGCAGTACTTC.

This clone was seen a handful of times. The chain uses TRBV28 and TRBJ1-2, with D possibly TRBD1 on 5 matching bases. The CDR3 is 14 amino acids. Germline lookup yields CDR1 MDHEN and CDR2 SYDVKM. V was trimmed by 6 bases and J by 2 bases, leaving 13 bases between them. The CDR3 coding sequence is TGTGCCAGCAGAGGGGAGATACGCAACTATGGCTACACCTTC. Translating it yields CASRGEIRNYGYTF.

The chain combines TRBV7-2 with TRBJ2-1, with D perhaps TRBD1 or TRBD2 (5 bases each). Trimming shortened V by 5 bases and J by 6 bases, and 20 bases separated the two germline ends. The CDR3 length is 16 residues. Germline lookup yields CDR1 SGHTA and CDR2 FQGNSA. The CDR3 DNA follows: TGTGCCAGCAGCGCCGGGACGGCCAGGCCCTCCAATGAGCAGTTCTTC. Amino acid sequence: CASSAGTARPSNEQFF.

This clone appeared a few times. The chain carries TRBV14 and TRBJ1-1; 7 bases fit TRBD1. The length of the CDR3 is 15 residues. The germline V gene has CDR1 SGHDN and CDR2 FVKESK. V shed 0 bases and J 3 bases; nucleotides not matched to a gene: 4. The CDR3 is CASSQEGQGDTEAFF. The CDR3 DNA sequence: TGTGCCAGCAGCCAAGAGGGGCAGGGGGACACTGAAGCTTTCTTT.